Listed below are T cell receptor beta chains from one sample, sequenced in a study of shared clonotypes between healthy human individuals. Profiled with immunoSEQ multiplex PCR; TCRdb holds only in-frame clones, not every one. The sample shows some 2,500,000 clones, over 85% of them seen only once. Sequencing used naive CD4+ T cells from PBMCs. The receptor source for this set is a man between 18 and 29 years old in good health. Some clones in this sample may be carry-over from other donors' samples. Each CDR3 is given with its conserved first and last residue. The order of the fields is J gene, V gene, CDR3 protein.

TRBJ2-7	TRBV6-5	CATWARAVSEQYF
TRBJ1-3	TRBV28	CASGLTRNTIYF
TRBJ2-2	TRBV9	CASSYGLAANTGELFF
TRBJ2-7	TRBV23-1	CASSQVERVHFYEQYF
TRBJ2-7	TRBV7-9	CASSLEERGPYEQYF
TRBJ2-2	TRBV27	CASSLGRASTGELFF
TRBJ1-2	TRBV7-2	CASSFPGGDGYTF
TRBJ2-5	TRBV5-1	CASSLADRGPETQYF
TRBJ1-2	TRBV6-5	CASSYEGSSNYGYTF
TRBJ1-5	TRBV16	CASSPSGTGNQPQHF
TRBJ2-7	TRBV5-6	CASSFKGYEQYF
TRBJ2-7	TRBV13	CASSYFAETGPYEQYF
TRBJ1-5	TRBV28	CASSLFGTGAQPQHF
TRBJ2-1	TRBV4-2	CASSQGLAGGGNEQFF
TRBJ1-2	TRBV28	CASIAQGFYGYTF
TRBJ1-3	TRBV15	CATSRDAGTQGNTIYF
TRBJ2-5	TRBV7-7	CASSQTGSETQYF
TRBJ2-2	TRBV5-1	CASSLGTLNTGELFF
TRBJ2-7	TRBV7-2	CASSFLSSGSSYEQYF
TRBJ1-5	TRBV19	CASSIQGYGNQPQHF
TRBJ2-1	TRBV28	CASSLSRAGRNEQFF
TRBJ1-2	TRBV27	CASSLLQGNGYTF
TRBJ1-1	TRBV19	CASKFVGDRTEAFF
TRBJ2-7	TRBV29-1	CSALVSGTREQYF
TRBJ1-2	TRBV6-5	CASRADGPYGYTF
TRBJ2-1	TRBV11-2	CASSLDPGPGVEQFF
TRBJ2-7	TRBV27	CASSSPGRAYEQYF
TRBJ2-7	TRBV28	CASSPWGAGSIDEQYF
TRBJ2-7	TRBV5-6	CASSLVDGPYEQYF
TRBJ2-2	TRBV15	CATSRDRAGRLGSPGELFF
TRBJ1-4	TRBV6-1	CASSLTGYGEKLFF
TRBJ2-5	TRBV5-1	CASSLGTGRGQETQYF
TRBJ2-7	TRBV30	CAVTQGGSYYEQYF
TRBJ2-7	TRBV6-1	CASSGPKDGTYEQYF
TRBJ1-4	TRBV15	CATSVPGPREKLFF
TRBJ2-1	TRBV21-1	CASAGLAGPRGYNEQFF
TRBJ1-2	TRBV5-6	CASSIKTVLPNYGYTF
TRBJ2-7	TRBV4-2	CASSQAVQSYEQYF
TRBJ1-1	TRBV30	CAWSATLRSPSF
TRBJ2-1	TRBV14	CASSQLLGNEQFF
TRBJ2-2	TRBV7-9	CASSQTGPGELFF
TRBJ2-7	TRBV5-1	CASRGTSVTYEQYF
TRBJ1-2	TRBV30	CAWSVWASDYGYTF
TRBJ2-2	TRBV7-6	CASSLPPGGAGTGELFF
TRBJ1-5	TRBV6-1	CASTETGSQPQHF
TRBJ2-1	TRBV28	CASSLGGPSSYNEQFF
TRBJ1-5	TRBV6-1	CASSGQGAPNQPQHF
TRBJ1-1	TRBV5-1	CASTWDSLNTEAFF
TRBJ2-5	TRBV6-1	CASSVTRVETQYF
TRBJ2-1	TRBV4-1	CASSQVRGSGEQFF
TRBJ2-5	TRBV2	CASSGLQETQYF
TRBJ2-2	TRBV6-6	CASSPRVSTGELFF
TRBJ2-2	TRBV2	CASRFGQGGPTGELFF